The subject of this entry is one T cell receptor (beta chain). Its antigen is not known. This sample stems from a study of T cells in localized non-small cell lung cancer. Whole-study results and caveats: Longer overall survival associated with higher blood T cell density; shorter survival with higher adjacent-lung clonality.

Data came from immunoSEQ multiplex PCR; TCRdb stores just in-frame clones and leaves some out. The sample holds about 15,000 clones, about 85% seen once. CDR1 and CDR2 from the germline V gene are SGHTA and FQGNSA. The ends were cut back, 5 bases at V and 0 bases at J, with 13 bases in the middle. The CDR3 contains 15 residues. The chain combines TRBV7-2 with TRBJ1-1, with a possible D match to TRBD1 (6 bases). Specimen: peripheral blood, collected before any cancer treatment. This receptor was identified in a woman aged 40-75 years with stage I lung adenocarcinoma. The CDR3 region has the DNA TGTGCCAGCAGCCTGTACAGGGCGATGAACACTGAAGCTTTCTTT. Amino acid sequence: CASSLYRAMNTEAFF.